Presented here are 19 T cell receptor beta chains from one specimen sequenced in a study of OX40 agonist ivuxolimab in advanced cancers. Sequencing was performed with immunoSEQ multiplex PCR; in TCRdb, only in-frame clones are kept and a portion is missing. The profile shows tens of thousands of clones, 88% of them singletons. Sample: CD4+ or CD8+ T cells sorted from blood, taken in a trial of the OX40 agonist ivuxolimab. The receptors originated from an adult with an advanced solid tumor such as melanoma, head and neck, liver or kidney cancer.

The V gene is TRBV5-1, the J gene TRBJ2-1; D may correspond to TRBD1 or TRBD2 (5 bases each). Germline loops: CDR1 SGHRS, CDR2 YFSETQ. The CDR3 is 16 residues long. Trimming left V 4 bases short and J 3 bases short, with 17 bases between. CDR3 region: CASSRGQGPLYNEQFF. The CDR3 DNA sequence: TGCGCCAGCAGCCGAGGGCAGGGACCGCTCTACAATGAGCAGTTCTTC.

V gene TRBV7-8 combines with J gene TRBJ2-5; tentatively, D is TRBD2 (6 bases). This CDR3 region has 17 residues. The V end lost 6 bases, the J end lost 5 bases, and 25 bases lay between the germline ends. In germline, CDR1 is SGHVS, CDR2 FQNEAQ. The CDR3, as DNA: TGTGCCAGCAGTCCCAGTGGAGCGGGTATCCCCAGGGAGACCCAGTACTTC. Protein sequence: CASSPSGAGIPRETQYF.

Notes on this clone: In the same sample, other DNA sequences code for this CDR3. V gene TRBV2 combines with J gene TRBJ1-5; TRBD1 matches 7 bases. Germline V gene lookup returns CDR1 SNHLY and CDR2 FYNNEI. This CDR3 spans 14 amino acids. V gave up 3 bases and J gave up 7 bases; unmatched junction bases: 6. The CDR3 protein is CASSEGQGGQPQHF. Written as DNA, the CDR3 is TGTGCCAGCAGTGAGGGCCAGGGGGGACAGCCCCAGCATTTT.

The chain has TRBV5-1 and TRBJ1-2; the match to TRBD1 covers 8 bases. CDR3 length: 16 residues. Germline lookup yields CDR1 SGHRS and CDR2 YFSETQ. The V segment lost 7 bases and the J segment 5 bases; nucleotides outside the gene matches: 16. In DNA form, the CDR3 reads TGCGCCAGCGGGATGACACCAGGGGGCGCTGGGTATGGCTACACCTTC. Translating gives CASGMTPGGAGYGYTF.

This clone was detected only a few times. This rearrangement joins TRBV19 to TRBJ1-1, with 8 bases aligning to TRBD1. The CDR3 is 13 amino acids. The V gene's germline CDR1 is LNHDA and CDR2 SQIVND (reference sequence). With V trimmed by 6 bases and J by 7 bases, 7 bases remained unmatched. CDR3 nucleotides: TGTGCCAGTAGCTCGGACAGGGCGGGTGAAGCTTTCTTT. It yields the protein CASSSDRAGEAFF.

The genes are TRBV10-3 and TRBJ1-5; D is undetermined. The CDR3 totals 14 residues. Germline V lookup: CDR1 ENHRY, CDR2 SYGVKD. The V end lost 8 bases, the J end lost 6 bases, and 17 bases lay between the germline ends. In DNA, the CDR3 is TGTGCCATCGCGCGGGAAGGAATAAGTCAGCCCCAGCATTTT. This sequence encodes CAIAREGISQPQHF.

The J gene is TRBJ2-1, the V gene TRBV11-3; 11 positions agree with TRBD2. Losses at the gene ends were 5 bases for V and 5 bases for J; bases not matched to a gene: 5. The germline V gene has CDR1 SGHNT and CDR2 YENEEA. This CDR3 has 15 residues. For the CDR3, the DNA is TGTGCCAGCAGCGGGACTAGCGGTGGGGACAATGAGCAGTTCTTC. It is translated as CASSGTSGGDNEQFF.

The chain joins TRBV6-1 to TRBJ2-7; TRBD1 matches at 9 bases. The CDR3 is 12 amino acids. Trimming cost V 6 bases and J 5 bases; bases outside gene matches: 2. CDR1 and CDR2 (germline): MNHNS, SASEGT. In DNA form, the CDR3 reads TGTGCCAGCAGCAGACAGGGGGACGAGCAGTACTTC. Translation: CASSRQGDEQYF.

The chain carries TRBV5-5 and TRBJ2-2; unclear D gene. Germline CDR1 SGHKS, CDR2 YYEKEE (reference sequence). The CDR3 is 12 amino acids. V lost 2 bases and J 4 bases, leaving 3 bases between the germline ends. CDR3 region: CASSLSTGELFF. The CDR3 region has the DNA TGTGCCAGCAGCTTAAGCACCGGGGAGCTGTTTTTT.

This rearrangement joins TRBV14 to TRBJ1-2, with a tentative D call TRBD1 (5 bases). The V end was cut by 1 base, the J end by 6 bases, with 9 bases between. CDR3 size: 13 residues. Germline V lookup: CDR1 SGHDN, CDR2 FVKESK. In nucleotides, the CDR3 is TGTGCCAGCAGCCAAGTTGTGGGACATGGCTACACCTTC. Protein: CASSQVVGHGYTF.

The chain has TRBV6-1 and TRBJ1-2; 8 positions match TRBD1. The ends lost 0 bases at V and 5 bases at J; junction bases unmatched: 5. The CDR3 sequence is 15 residues long. Germline CDR1 MNHNS, CDR2 SASEGT. DNA for the CDR3: TGTGCCAGCAGTGAAGCGGCAGGGGGCGAATATGGCTACACCTTC. It yields the protein CASSEAAGGEYGYTF.

V gene TRBV27 combines with J gene TRBJ2-1; either TRBD1 or TRBD2 may fit D (5 bases each). CDR3 length: 16 residues. With 3 bases removed from V and 7 bases from J, the gap between germline ends came to 19 bases. Germline loops: CDR1 MNHEY, CDR2 SMNVEV (reference sequence). In nucleotides, the CDR3 is TGTGCCAGCAGTTTTTCCCGAAGGGGCTGGGGGAATGAGCAGTTCTTC. Its protein product is CASSFSRRGWGNEQFF.

The V and J genes are TRBV2 and TRBJ2-7; perhaps TRBD2 as D (5 bases). V was shortened by 8 bases and J by 5 bases, with 19 bases between the two germline ends. This CDR3 is 14 amino acids long. Germline loops: CDR1 SNHLY, CDR2 FYNNEI. For the CDR3, the DNA is TGTGCCAGCGTCGCGGGCTATGGAGTCCACGAGCAGTACTTC. This sequence encodes CASVAGYGVHEQYF.

The gene calls are TRBV5-6 and TRBJ2-5; D possibly corresponds to TRBD1 (6 bases). Trimming stripped 1 base from V and 1 base from J, with 8 bases between. The CDR3 loop spans 14 amino acids. Germline loops: CDR1 SGHDT, CDR2 YYEEEE. The CDR3 region is CASSLRTVQETQYF. CDR3 DNA sequence: TGTGCCAGCAGCTTGAGGACAGTCCAAGAGACCCAGTACTTC.

The V and J genes are TRBV9 and TRBJ1-2; no definite D call. Germline V gene sequence: CDR1 SGDLS, CDR2 YYNGEE. V was cut by 3 bases and J by 4 bases, with 10 bases left in between. This CDR3 contains 13 residues. CDR3 region: CASSGDILYGYTF. The CDR3 DNA sequence: TGTGCCAGCAGCGGAGACATCCTCTATGGCTACACCTTC.

This chain links TRBV15 with TRBJ2-5; D assignment may be TRBD1 or TRBD2 (5 bases each). Gene TRBJ2-7 matches the end of the DNA better, so the J call may be wrong. The CDR3 runs 15 residues. Germline CDR1 and CDR2: LNHNV and YYDKDF (reference sequence). The CDR3 DNA reads as TGTGCCACCAGCAGAGATTTGGGGGAAGGGTACGAGCAGTACTTC. This codes for CATSRDLGEGYEQYF.

The chain links TRBV27 to TRBJ2-2; 9 bases are a match to TRBD1. This CDR3 is 14 amino acids long. Germline values: CDR1 MNHEY, CDR2 SMNVEV (reference sequence). The V segment lost 6 bases and the J segment 3 bases; nucleotides outside the gene matches: 2. The CDR3 DNA reads as TGTGCCAGCAGAAGACAGGGGGACACCGGGGAGCTGTTTTTT. This codes for CASRRQGDTGELFF.

The chain links TRBV6-5 to TRBJ2-7; the match to TRBD1 covers 8 bases. V lost 6 bases, J lost 1 base, and 8 bases stayed unmatched. The CDR3 loop spans 15 amino acids. CDR1 and CDR2 (germline): MNHEY, SVGAGI. The CDR3: CASSPGQGRSYEQYF. CDR3 coding DNA: TGTGCCAGCAGCCCCGGACAGGGACGGTCCTACGAGCAGTACTTC.

This chain links TRBV7-3 with TRBJ1-1; 8 bases fit TRBD1. The CDR3 covers 14 residues. The ends lost 5 bases at V and 4 bases at J; junction bases unmatched: 6. Germline lookup yields CDR1 SGHTA and CDR2 FQGTGA. The DNA of the CDR3 is TGTGCCAGCAGCCCAGGGGGCGCAGGCACTGAAGCTTTCTTT. Its translation is CASSPGGAGTEAFF. The full variable domain, rest sourced from reference TRBV7-3 and TRBJ1-1, is GAGVSQTPSNKVTEKGKYVELRCDPISGHTALYWYRQSLGQGPEFLIYFQGTGAADDSGLPNDRFFAVRPEGSVSTLKIQRTERGDSAVYLCASSPGGAGTEAFFGQGTRLTVV.